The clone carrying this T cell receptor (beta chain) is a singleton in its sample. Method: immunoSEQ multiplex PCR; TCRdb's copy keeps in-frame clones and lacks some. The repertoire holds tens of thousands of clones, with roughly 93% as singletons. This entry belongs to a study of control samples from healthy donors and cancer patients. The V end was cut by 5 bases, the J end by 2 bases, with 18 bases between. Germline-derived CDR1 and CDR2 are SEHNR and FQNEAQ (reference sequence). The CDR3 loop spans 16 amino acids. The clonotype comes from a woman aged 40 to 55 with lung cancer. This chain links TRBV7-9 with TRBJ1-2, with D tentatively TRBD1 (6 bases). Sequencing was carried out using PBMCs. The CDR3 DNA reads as TGTGCCAGCAGCCCCAATGTGAAAGGGGGGAACTATGGCTACACCTTC. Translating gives CASSPNVKGGNYGYTF.